This T cell receptor beta chain appears in the sequencing data of a study of CD4 T cells in relation to SARS-CoV-2 and coronaviruses. The study's findings and limits: This crossreactivity analysis covered spike protein alone, no other viral proteins.

Before the COVID-19 pandemic, during about 2011-2019, CD4+ T cells were taken from unexposed donors. After around nine days of culture, CD4+ T cells were isolated. Profiling relied on immunoSEQ multiplex PCR, and the TCRdb table lists in-frame clones only, not all of them. This table holds 15,000 to 20,000 clones, 70% to 85% found once. Comments on this clone: Its antigen remains unknown.

Specimen: CD4+ T cells from PBMCs, cultured in vitro. The sequence was obtained from a human donor in good health.

The CDR3, as DNA: TGCGCCAGCAGCCAACCCTACCGGAGTAGACAAGAGACCCAGTACTTC. Encoded protein: CASSQPYRSRQETQYF. This sequence joins TRBV4-1 and TRBJ2-5, with D unresolved. V was pared by 2 bases and J by 2 bases, with 15 bases between. Germline V gives CDR1 MGHRA, CDR2 YSYEKL. This CDR3 comprises 16 residues.